The clone carrying this T cell receptor beta chain occurred many times. TCRdb re-derived calls from the 5' RACE reads in MiXCR, one entry per CDR3 protein. The table records tens of thousands of distinct CDR3 sequences, about 2% of them present only once. The unsorted libraries were made from 2 million PBMCs kept at -80 C. Germline loops: CDR1 SGHRS, CDR2 YFSETQ. The V end lost 4 bases, the J end lost 4 bases, and 13 bases lay between the germline ends. The CDR3 loop spans 14 amino acids. The data are from a study of neurological immune-mediated disorders. The TCR comes from a woman in her forties with multiple sclerosis. What was sequenced was PBMCs. The rearrangement joins TRBV5-1 to TRBJ2-3; weak D call: TRBD1 (5 bases). CDR3 loop: CASSRGQAPDTQYF. DNA of the CDR3: TGCGCCAGCAGCCGAGGACAAGCCCCAGATACGCAGTATTTT.